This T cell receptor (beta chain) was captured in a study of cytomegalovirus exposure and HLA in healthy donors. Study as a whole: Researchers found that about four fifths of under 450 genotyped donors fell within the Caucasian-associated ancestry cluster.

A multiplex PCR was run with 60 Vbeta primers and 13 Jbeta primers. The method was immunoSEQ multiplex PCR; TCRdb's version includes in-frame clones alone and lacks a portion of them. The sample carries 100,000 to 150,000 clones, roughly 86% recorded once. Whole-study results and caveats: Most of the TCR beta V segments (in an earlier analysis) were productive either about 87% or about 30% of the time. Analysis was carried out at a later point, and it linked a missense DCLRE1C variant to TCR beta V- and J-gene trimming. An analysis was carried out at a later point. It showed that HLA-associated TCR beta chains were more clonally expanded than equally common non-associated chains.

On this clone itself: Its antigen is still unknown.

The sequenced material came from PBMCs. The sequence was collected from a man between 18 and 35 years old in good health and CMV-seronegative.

The CDR3: CASRRGNGNTIYF. In nucleotides, the CDR3 is TGTGCCAGCAGACGGGGGAATGGAAACACCATATATTTT. The chain has TRBV6-6 and TRBJ1-3, with a weak D call TRBD1 (5 bases). V shed 6 bases and J shed 3 bases, with 9 bases lying between them. Germline CDR1 MNHNY, CDR2 SVGAGI (reference sequence). The CDR3 covers 13 residues.